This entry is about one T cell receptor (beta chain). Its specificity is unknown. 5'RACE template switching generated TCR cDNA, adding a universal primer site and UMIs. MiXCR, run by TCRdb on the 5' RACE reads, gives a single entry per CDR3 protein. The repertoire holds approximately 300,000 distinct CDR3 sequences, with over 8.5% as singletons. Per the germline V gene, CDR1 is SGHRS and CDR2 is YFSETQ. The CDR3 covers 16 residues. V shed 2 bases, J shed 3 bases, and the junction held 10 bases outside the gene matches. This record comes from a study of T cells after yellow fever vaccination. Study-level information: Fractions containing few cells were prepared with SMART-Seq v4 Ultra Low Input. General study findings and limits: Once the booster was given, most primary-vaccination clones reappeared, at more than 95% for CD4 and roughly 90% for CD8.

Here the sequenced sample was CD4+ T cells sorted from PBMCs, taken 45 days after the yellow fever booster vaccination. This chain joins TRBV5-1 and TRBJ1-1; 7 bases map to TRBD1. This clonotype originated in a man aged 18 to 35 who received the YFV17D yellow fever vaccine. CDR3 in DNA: TGCGCCAGCAGCTTCCGAGGCACAGGGGTTGACACTGAAGCTTTCTTT. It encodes CASSFRGTGVDTEAFF.